A single sample gave rise to the 32 T cell receptor beta chains below, sequenced in a study of T cells expressing NK-cell markers. TCRdb derives one entry per CDR3 protein from the 5' RACE reads, leaving out DNA. The sample table sets out 500,000 to 700,000 distinct CDR3 sequences. Material for sequencing was blood T cells: a sorted CD56 or NKG2C T cell subset, CD4+ or CD8+ T cells, or bulk PBMC T cells (not recorded which). The receptors stem from a man in his late teens or twenties in good health.

This chain uses TRBV11-1 with TRBJ2-4; TCRdb selects TRBD1, and the lack of DNA leaves this call unchecked. The germline V gene encodes CDR1 SGHAT and CDR2 FQDESV (reference sequence). This CDR3 has 17 residues. The CDR3 loop reads CASSRNRDGLAKNIQYF.

The chain uses TRBV6-1 and TRBJ1-1. Looked up from germline, CDR1 is MNHNS and CDR2 is SASEGT. This CDR3 spans 15 amino acids. CDR3 sequence: CAVWPLGPPTHEAFF.

J is TRBJ2-1 and V is TRBV7-9; TCRdb's D call, TRBD2, is unchecked because there is no DNA. This CDR3 contains 15 residues. Germline V gives CDR1 SEHNR, CDR2 FQNEAQ (reference sequence). The CDR3 spells CASSPVIAGVNEQFF. Supplemented by reference TRBV7-9 and TRBJ2-1, the full variable domain reads DTGVSQNPRHKITKRGQNVTFRCDPISEHNRLYWYRQTLGQGPEFLTYFQNEAQLEKSRLLSDRFSAERPKGSFSTLEIQRTEQGDSAMYLCASSPVIAGVNEQFFGPGTRLTVL.

The gene calls are TRBV27 and TRBJ2-3; with no DNA, the TCRdb D assignment of TRBD1 cannot be verified. The CDR3 has 14 residues. Germline-derived CDR1 and CDR2 are MNHEY and SMNVEV (reference sequence). The CDR3 sequence is CASSSTGVPDTQYF.

V gene TRBV29-1 combines with J gene TRBJ2-2; TCRdb picks TRBD1, but there is no DNA to check that call. Per the germline V gene, CDR1 is SQVTM and CDR2 is ANQGSEA. This CDR3 is built from 13 residues. CDR3 loop: CSVDAGRGGELFF.

The genes are TRBV6-2 or TRBV6-3 and TRBJ1-1; checking the TCRdb D call of TRBD1 is not possible without DNA. This CDR3 comprises 12 residues. The germline gives CDR1 MNHEY, CDR2 SVGEGT. CDR3 sequence reads: CASVRLGQEAFF.

The V and J genes are TRBV29-1 and TRBJ1-2; TCRdb indicates TRBD1, and absent DNA this call remains unverified. The CDR3 loop spans 12 amino acids. CDR1 is SQVTM and CDR2 is ANQGSEA in the germline V gene. The CDR3 region is CSVQDRADGYTF.

CDR3 in amino acids: CASSFRQGNQPQHF. V usage is TRBV6-2 or TRBV6-3 and J usage is TRBJ1-5; absent DNA, TCRdb's TRBD1 call cannot be checked. The length of the CDR3 is 14 residues. Per germline, CDR1 MNHEY and CDR2 SVGEGT.

The gene calls are TRBV3-1 and TRBJ2-1; TCRdb's D call of TRBD2 is untestable without DNA. The CDR3 loop spans 15 amino acids. Germline assignment: CDR1 LGHDT and CDR2 YNNKEL (reference sequence). CDR3 loop: CASSQGGRGAREQFF.

The chain is built from TRBV5-1 and TRBJ2-7; there is no DNA to check the TCRdb D call of TRBD1. This CDR3 contains 15 residues. The V gene's germline CDR1 is SGHRS and CDR2 YFSETQ. The CDR3: CASSPEGQRYYEQYF.

The chain carries TRBV10-3 and TRBJ2-5; the D call of TRBD1 rests on TCRdb alone, since no DNA is present to check it. This CDR3 is built from 17 residues. The germline gives CDR1 ENHRY, CDR2 SYGVKD. The CDR3 sequence: CAISEFETPLVGETQYF.

The chain is built from TRBV11-2 and TRBJ2-3. This CDR3 is built from 15 residues. The germline CDR1 and CDR2 sequences are SGHAT and FQNNGV. CDR3 region: CASSLGDLISDTQYF.

The chain is built from TRBV12-3 or TRBV12-4 and TRBJ1-5; TCRdb gives TRBD1 as the D gene, but with no DNA this cannot be confirmed. This CDR3 contains 15 residues. This chain's CDR3 is CASSLGGQGNQPQHF.

Here the CDR3 reads CASSLENSANEQFF. The rearrangement links TRBV5-1 to TRBJ2-1. CDR1 is SGHRS, CDR2 YFSETQ, per germline. The CDR3 has 14 amino acids. The full variable domain, with the rest looked up from reference TRBV5-1 and TRBJ2-1, is KAGVTQTPRYLIKTRGQQVTLSCSPISGHRSVSWYQQTPGQGLQFLFEYFSETQRNKGNFPGRFSGRQFSNSRSEMNVSTLELGDSALYLCASSLENSANEQFFGPGTRLTVL.

The gene calls are TRBV27 and TRBJ1-5; checking the TCRdb D call of TRBD1 is not possible without DNA. Germline CDR1 MNHEY, CDR2 SMNVEV (reference sequence). This CDR3 has 15 amino acids. CDR3 sequence: CASSQQGAVGQPQHF.

The J gene is TRBJ1-1, the V gene TRBV7-9; TCRdb selects TRBD1, and the lack of DNA leaves this call unchecked. Germline V gene lookup returns CDR1 SEHNR and CDR2 FQNEAQ (reference sequence). The CDR3 is 15 residues long. The chain's CDR3 is CASSLGGRGRTEAFF.

The chain combines TRBV7-8 with TRBJ2-1; TCRdb's D gene call, TRBD2, goes unchecked for lack of DNA. Germline loops: CDR1 SGHVS, CDR2 FQNEAQ. This CDR3 is 15 amino acids long. Here the CDR3 reads CASSLARLGNNEQFF.

This chain joins TRBV20-1 and TRBJ2-1; TCRdb lists TRBD1, though no DNA is available to test this call. Per germline, CDR1 DFQATT and CDR2 SNEGSKA (reference sequence). The CDR3 spans 14 residues. The CDR3 here is CSARDQGSGGAEFF.

The genes are TRBV6-5 and TRBJ2-3. Germline V gene data show CDR1 as MNHEY and CDR2 as SVGAGI. CDR3 length: 13 residues. The CDR3 sequence is CASSYSALGTQYF.

The chain employs TRBV10-3 and TRBJ2-1. The CDR3 is 14 amino acids. Germline V gene data show CDR1 as ENHRY and CDR2 as SYGVKD. This CDR3 is CAISESRASDEQFF.

V gene TRBV12-5 combines with J gene TRBJ1-5; TCRdb's D gene call, TRBD1, goes unchecked for lack of DNA. The CDR3 loop spans 13 amino acids. Germline values: CDR1 LGHNT, CDR2 FRNRAP. The CDR3 region is CASGTGGDQPQHF.

The CDR3 reads CASSQAGRDGFSGANVLTF. The rearrangement uses TRBV4-2 and TRBJ2-6; the D call of TRBD2 rests on TCRdb alone, since no DNA is present to check it. This CDR3 has 19 residues. CDR1 and CDR2 (germline): LGHNA, YNFKEQ.

This sequence joins TRBV11-1 and TRBJ2-7; without DNA, the TCRdb call of TRBD1 cannot be checked. CDR3 length: 19 amino acids. Germline CDR1 and CDR2: SGHAT and FQDESV (reference sequence). CDR3 region: CASSRRLDDRFVDSYEQYF.

The chain is built from TRBV5-6 and TRBJ2-7; TCRdb returns TRBD2, unconfirmable since there is no DNA. Germline V gene sequence: CDR1 SGHDT, CDR2 YYEEEE. The CDR3 has 16 amino acids. CDR3 in amino acids: CASSESLASVAYEQYF.

This chain joins TRBV6-5 and TRBJ2-4; TCRdb proposes TRBD1, but this gene call is untestable without DNA. CDR1 and CDR2 (germline): MNHEY, SVGAGI. The CDR3 sequence is 15 residues long. The CDR3 sequence is CASSYSGGRMNIQYF.

The chain is built from TRBV20-1 and TRBJ1-2; TCRdb proposes TRBD1, but this gene call is untestable without DNA. CDR1 is DFQATT, CDR2 SNEGSKA, per germline (reference sequence). The CDR3 runs 14 residues. The CDR3 loop is CSANGPPANYGYTF.

The chain combines TRBV20-1 with TRBJ2-1; TCRdb indicates TRBD2, and absent DNA this call remains unverified. The CDR3 runs 14 residues. Per germline, CDR1 DFQATT and CDR2 SNEGSKA (reference sequence). CDR3 amino acids: CSATGDSGRAGQFF.

The chain recombines TRBV7-8 with TRBJ2-1; with no DNA, the TCRdb D assignment of TRBD1 cannot be verified. Germline V gene data show CDR1 as SGHVS and CDR2 as FQNEAQ. There are 11 residues in the CDR3. CDR3 residues: CASSLGPGWFF.

The chain links TRBV7-2 to TRBJ2-3; TCRdb's D gene call, TRBD2, goes unchecked for lack of DNA. The germline gives CDR1 SGHTA, CDR2 FQGNSA. The CDR3 runs to 16 residues. The CDR3 loop is CASSLGAETSTDTQYF.

The V gene is TRBV20-1, the J gene TRBJ2-3; TCRdb reports TRBD1, a call that lacks DNA to check it against. CDR3 size: 16 residues. Germline V gives CDR1 DFQATT, CDR2 SNEGSKA (reference sequence). CDR3 sequence: CSARDPQGAHTDTQYF.

The chain employs TRBV7-9 and TRBJ2-7; TCRdb indicates TRBD1, and absent DNA this call remains unverified. This CDR3 contains 16 residues. The germline CDR1 and CDR2 sequences are SEHNR and FQNEAQ (reference sequence). The CDR3 protein is CASSSNTRQGSYEQYF.

The V gene is TRBV6-2 or TRBV6-3, the J gene TRBJ2-1; the D call from TCRdb, TRBD2, cannot be confirmed without DNA. CDR3 length: 16 amino acids. Per the germline V gene, CDR1 is MNHEY and CDR2 is SVGEGT. The chain's CDR3 is CASSPTPGTSSNEQFF.